This T cell receptor beta chain derives from a study of blood T cell repertoires in COVID-19. Turning to the study itself: The samples span acute and convalescent COVID-19 from the United States, Italy and Spain.

Per the germline V gene, CDR1 is LGHNA and CDR2 is YSLEER. The CDR3 spans 18 residues. The germline V and J ends were trimmed by 2 bases and 4 bases, with 23 bases remaining between them. Enrolment of Seattle patients took place during active infection, and they were followed longitudinally. Original processing notes: The authors estimated nucleated cell counts from reference gene primer amplification. Sequenced by immunoSEQ multiplex PCR; TCRdb stores in-frame clones only, minus some. Clonal size and the V and J genes are those of that table, whereas D and trimming came from the DNA. The sample contains around 310,000 clones, around 90% of which appear only once. The table lists this clone with a count of one.

This TCR was recovered from a woman aged 40 to 50 with COVID-19, enrolled during active disease. The sample was peripheral blood. The gene calls are TRBV4-3 and TRBJ1-2; weak D call: TRBD1 (6 bases). DNA for the CDR3: TGCGCCAGCAGCCAATCTCTTCCCCCTGCGGGGGGCCGCTATGGCTACACCTTC. Protein sequence: CASSQSLPPAGGRYGYTF.